Each of the 15 T cell receptor beta chains below was sequenced from the same sample in a study of human T cells and chemical hapten exposure (dated by TCRdb to 2020 to 2023). Library preparation employed RACE. Sequenced on a NextSeq 500. TCRdb cleaned the public reads at Q25 with fastp, built clones with MiXCR and kept in-frame beta chains. Rows merge per CDR3 protein into single entries with the most common DNA and genes. This sample is represented by over 45,000 distinct CDR3 sequences; about 9.6% of them were singletons. The ten largest clones take up 13% of the sample. According to the study, the label for this sample's time point signals: patch test 1, 2 weeks after DPC sensitization. The label giving this sample's treatment or condition can be read as: therapeutic diphenylcyclopropenone sensitization with weekly scalp DPC. Here the sequenced sample was whole blood, taken in connection with sensitization to the hapten diphenylcyclopropenone (DPC). These receptors came from a middle-aged woman with alopecia areata. Some clones in this sample may be carry-over from other donors' samples.

At least ten counts were recorded for this clonotype. The chain employs TRBV4-1 and TRBJ1-1; possibly TRBD1 for D (5 bases). The CDR3 is 15 residues long. The germline V gene has CDR1 MGHRA and CDR2 YSYEKL. Trimming took off 1 base at V and 1 base at J, with 10 bases between the two ends. In DNA, the CDR3 is TGCGCCAGCAGCCAAGCAGGGACTGAGAACACTGAAGCTTTCTTT. Its protein is CASSQAGTENTEAFF.

This clonotype was picked up many times. The CDR3 sequence is CASTERGAGSYGYTF. The CDR3 DNA is TGCGCCAGCACCGAGCGGGGGGCAGGCAGCTATGGCTACACCTTC. The chain employs TRBV4-1 and TRBJ1-2, with a tentative D call TRBD1 (6 bases). This CDR3 spans 15 amino acids. Trimming cost V 7 bases and J 4 bases, with 19 bases left between them. CDR1 and CDR2 (germline): MGHRA, YSYEKL.

This chain joins TRBV28 and TRBJ2-3; D is unclear. The CDR3 has 17 residues. The germline V gene has CDR1 MDHEN and CDR2 SYDVKM. The V and J ends lost 6 bases and 5 bases respectively, with 24 bases between them. As DNA, the CDR3 is TGTGCCAGCAGCCCGCTCCTAACGCCGGGCCTGGGAGATACGCAGTATTTT. It yields the protein CASSPLLTPGLGDTQYF.

This clonotype was detected ten times or more. V is TRBV28 and J is TRBJ1-5, with a possible D match to TRBD1 (5 bases). This CDR3 contains 15 residues. The germline V gene has CDR1 MDHEN and CDR2 SYDVKM. The V end was cut by 7 bases, the J end by 10 bases, with 23 bases between. The CDR3, as DNA: TGTGCCAGCAACTCAAGGGGACGGATCGGTATCCCCCAGCATTTT. The encoded protein is CASNSRGRIGIPQHF.

Ten or more counts support this clonotype. The chain combines TRBV7-9 with TRBJ2-2, with D possibly being TRBD1 or TRBD2 (5 bases each). V dropped 7 bases and J dropped 5 bases, with 17 bases sitting between them. This CDR3 spans 15 amino acids. CDR1 and CDR2 from the germline V gene are SEHNR and FQNEAQ (reference sequence). As DNA, the CDR3 is TGTGCCAGCACCTCTTCCGGGACGGGGACCGGGGAGCTGTTTTTT. This translates into CASTSSGTGTGELFF.

The CDR3 here is CASGLASGGLDTEAFF. The DNA of the CDR3 is TGTGCTAGTGGTTTGGCCTCTGGGGGGCTAGACACTGAAGCTTTCTTT. This chain links TRBV12-5 with TRBJ1-1; a possible D gene is TRBD1 (6 bases). The CDR3 sequence is 16 residues long. Germline V gives CDR1 LGHNT, CDR2 FRNRAP. V gave up 1 base and J gave up 3 bases, with 15 bases separating them.

This clonotype appeared a few times. The chain couples TRBV12-3 or TRBV12-4 to TRBJ1-6; 8 bases agree with TRBD1. This CDR3 is 15 amino acids long. The V gene end was trimmed by 6 bases and the J gene end by 9 bases; junction bases not matched to a gene: 10. The CDR3 reads CASRLDRGGSSPLHF. The CDR3 DNA sequence: TGTGCCAGCAGACTCGACAGGGGAGGCAGTTCACCCCTCCACTTT.

This clonotype was detected many times. The chain employs TRBV20-1 and TRBJ2-3, with 9 nucleotides matching TRBD2. This CDR3 spans 15 amino acids. Trimming removed 4 bases from V and 3 bases from J; junction bases left unmatched: 8. CDR1 is DFQATT, CDR2 SNEGSKA, per germline (reference sequence). As DNA, the CDR3 is TGCAGTGCTATAGACGCGGGGGGGCCAACAGATACGCAGTATTTT. Translated, it gives CSAIDAGGPTDTQYF.

In this sample, this clonotype turned up many times. V gene TRBV20-1 combines with J gene TRBJ1-5; 7 bases fit TRBD1. Germline-derived CDR1 and CDR2 are DFQATT and SNEGSKA (reference sequence). The CDR3 sequence is 16 residues long. With 5 bases clipped from V and 2 bases from J, the junction kept 12 bases outside the gene matches. The DNA of the CDR3 is TGCAGTGCTCCGCGGGGAGGGGGCATTGGCAATCAGCCCCAGCATTTT. Its translation: CSAPRGGGIGNQPQHF.

This clonotype was recorded at least ten times. J is TRBJ1-1 and V is TRBV20-1, with 10 bases lining up with TRBD1. J gave up 4 bases and V 2 bases, and 7 bases lay outside the gene matches. Looked up from germline, CDR1 is DFQATT and CDR2 is SNEGSKA (reference sequence). The CDR3 covers 15 residues. CDR3 DNA sequence: TGCAGTGCTAGATGGGGGACAGGGGACGTCACTGAAGCTTTCTTT. It yields the protein CSARWGTGDVTEAFF.

This clonotype appeared once. V gene TRBV7-8 combines with J gene TRBJ1-1; no firm D call. Per germline, CDR1 SGHVS and CDR2 FQNEAQ. The CDR3 spans 12 residues. V lost 4 bases and J lost 11, with 14 bases in between. Here the CDR3 reads CASSSERRRAFF. In DNA, the CDR3 is TGTGCCAGCAGCTCAGAGCGTCGCAGGGCTTTCTTT.

For this clonotype: A read error is possible here, since a much larger clone lies one base away. The CDR3 reads CASSRDSPEQYF. CDR3 coding DNA: TGTGCCAGCAGCCGAGACAGCCCCGAGCAGTACTTC. The chain joins TRBV9 to TRBJ2-7, with a tentative D call TRBD1 (5 bases). This CDR3 has 12 amino acids. CDR1 and CDR2 (germline): SGDLS, YYNGEE. V gave up 4 bases and J gave up 6 bases, with 11 bases separating them.

This clonotype was observed at least ten times. The rearrangement uses TRBV9 and TRBJ2-3; TRBD2 is a possible D gene (6 bases). The CDR3 runs to 14 residues. Germline CDR1 SGDLS, CDR2 YYNGEE. V lost 0 bases, J lost 4 bases, and 9 bases lay in between. For the CDR3, the DNA is TGTGCCAGCAGCGTAGTAGGGGAGGCAGATACGCAGTATTTT. This codes for CASSVVGEADTQYF.

This clonotype was seen only a few times. The gene calls are TRBV20-1 and TRBJ2-1; TRBD2 matches at 16 bases. The ends lost 6 bases at V and 0 bases at J; junction bases unmatched: 11. Germline V gives CDR1 DFQATT, CDR2 SNEGSKA (reference sequence). There are 19 residues in the CDR3. The CDR3 reads CSAHGTSGRGFSSYNEQFF. In DNA form, the CDR3 reads TGCAGTGCCCATGGGACTAGCGGGAGGGGTTTCAGCTCCTACAATGAGCAGTTCTTC.

This clonotype has ten or more counts. The chain uses TRBV21-1 and TRBJ1-6; whether TRBD1, the table's D call, matches the DNA was not checked. TRBV21-1 is tagged as a pseudogene. The CDR3 is 15 amino acids. In nucleotides, the CDR3 is TGTGCCAGCAGCAGCGGACAGGGGTTCGAGTCACCCCTCCACTTT. Translated, it gives CASSSGQGFESPLHF.